A single sample gave rise to the 29 T cell receptor beta chains below, sequenced in a study of blood T cell repertoires in COVID-19. Sequencing used immunoSEQ multiplex PCR; TCRdb keeps in-frame clones, though not all of them. The data show 100,000 to 150,000 clones, with roughly four fifths seen just once and 3.8% held by the top ten. The specimen was peripheral blood. The receptors come from a woman aged 45-59 years with acute or convalescent COVID-19.

This clone has only a few counts. This rearrangement joins TRBV7-2 to TRBJ1-2, with TRBD1 identical over 7 bases. V lost 8 bases and J lost 4; bases outside the gene matches: 7. CDR1 is SGHTA, CDR2 FQGNSA, per germline. This CDR3 is built from 13 residues. The CDR3 DNA reads as TGTGCCAGCGGATACAGGGGCATCTATGGCTACACCTTC. This encodes CASGYRGIYGYTF. Variable domain in full (rest from reference TRBV7-2 and TRBJ1-2): GAGVSQSPSNKVTEKGKDVELRCDPISGHTALYWYRQSLGQGLEFLIYFQGNSAPDKSGLPSDRFSAERTGGSVSTLTIQRTQQEDSAVYLCASGYRGIYGYTFGSGTRLTVV.

On this clone: A junction boundary mismatches the germline segment, possibly from a read error. The rearrangement joins TRBV7-7 to TRBJ1-6; possibly TRBD1 for D (5 bases). Germline CDR1 and CDR2: SSHAT and FNYEAQ (reference sequence). This CDR3 is 18 amino acids long. CDR3 sequence: CASSEDRAPVTYNSPLHF. In DNA form, the CDR3 reads TGTGCTAGCAGCGAAGACAGAGCCCCAGTCACCTATAATTCACCCCTCCACTTT.

The rearrangement uses TRBV2 and TRBJ1-5, with 7 bases that match TRBD1. J was trimmed by 5 bases and V by 4 bases; bases with no gene match: 8. The CDR3 totals 15 residues. CDR1 is SNHLY, CDR2 FYNNEI, per germline. CDR3 DNA: TGTGCCAGCAGTGCCGACAGGGATCAGTATCAGCCCCAGCATTTT. Translation gives CASSADRDQYQPQHF.

The chain joins TRBV5-1 to TRBJ2-1; a weak D match, TRBD1 (5 bases). V lost 2 bases, J lost 1 base, and 13 bases lay in between. CDR3 length: 16 amino acids. Germline CDR1 reads SGHRS; CDR2 reads YFSETQ. The CDR3, as DNA: TGCGCCAGCAGCTTCTTCGACAGTCAATCCTACAATGAGCAGTTCTTC. Its protein is CASSFFDSQSYNEQFF.

The CDR3 is CSALIRGKGTDTQYF. CDR3 DNA: TGCAGCGCCCTAATCCGGGGGAAAGGGACAGATACGCAGTATTTT. This rearrangement joins TRBV29-1 to TRBJ2-3; possible D gene TRBD2, 6 bases. V was trimmed by 7 bases and J by 3 bases, leaving 20 bases between them. The germline V gene has CDR1 SQVTM and CDR2 ANQGSEA. The length of the CDR3 is 15 residues.

The chain has TRBV27 and TRBJ2-1; TRBD2 agrees at 11 bases. Germline-derived CDR1 and CDR2 are MNHEY and SMNVEV (reference sequence). CDR3 size: 16 residues. Trimming cost V 3 bases and J 1 base; bases outside gene matches: 2. The CDR3 here is CASSLGTSGSYNEQFF. CDR3 nucleotides: TGTGCCAGCAGTTTGGGGACTAGCGGATCCTACAATGAGCAGTTCTTC.

This clone was picked up one time. The V gene is TRBV10-3, the J gene TRBJ1-1, with a possible D match to TRBD1 (5 bases). Looked up from germline, CDR1 is ENHRY and CDR2 is SYGVKD. This CDR3 spans 13 amino acids. Trimming took 6 bases from V and 1 from J, leaving 9 bases between them. DNA for the CDR3: TGTGCCATCAGGCGGGGCGAGAACACTGAAGCTTTCTTT. Its translation is CAIRRGENTEAFF.

The V gene is TRBV27, the J gene TRBJ2-2; the D gene is possibly TRBD1 (6 bases). The CDR3 sequence is 13 residues long. With 2 bases removed from V and 7 bases from J, the gap between germline ends came to 8 bases. Per germline, CDR1 MNHEY and CDR2 SMNVEV (reference sequence). The CDR3 protein is CASSLEGHGELFF. The DNA of the CDR3 is TGTGCCAGCAGTTTAGAGGGACACGGGGAGCTGTTTTTT.

V usage is TRBV30 and J usage is TRBJ2-1; D might be TRBD2 (6 bases). Trimming took off 3 bases at V and 4 bases at J, with 10 bases between the two ends. The CDR3 spans 13 residues. Germline CDR1 and CDR2: GTSNPN and SVGIG (reference sequence). The CDR3 sequence: CAWRPGTYNEQFF. CDR3 sequence (DNA): TGTGCCTGGAGACCCGGGACTTACAATGAGCAGTTCTTC.

This chain uses TRBV5-1 with TRBJ2-3, with TRBD1 matching over 7 bases. Germline V gene data show CDR1 as SGHRS and CDR2 as YFSETQ. Trimming at V came to 4 bases and at J to 4 bases, leaving 6 bases not matched to a gene. The CDR3 extends over 14 amino acids. CDR3: CASSRGQAPDTQYF. CDR3 coding DNA: TGCGCCAGCAGCAGAGGACAGGCACCAGATACGCAGTATTTT.

The table lists this clone with a count of one. V usage is TRBV5-1 and J usage is TRBJ2-5, with D unresolved. V was pared by 0 bases and J by 5 bases, with 17 bases between. This CDR3 spans 16 amino acids. CDR1 and CDR2 from the germline V gene are SGHRS and YFSETQ. Written as DNA, the CDR3 is TGCGCCAGCAGCTTGGGTTCCAGTGGCCCGTTGGAGACCCAGTACTTC. The encoded protein is CASSLGSSGPLETQYF.

CDR3 loop: CASRGRGGLETQYF. DNA for the CDR3: TGTGCCAGCAGGGGGCGAGGGGGCCTGGAGACCCAGTACTTC. The chain carries TRBV2 and TRBJ2-5; 7 nucleotides line up with TRBD1. V lost 6 bases, J lost 5 bases, and 9 bases stayed unmatched. The germline V gene encodes CDR1 SNHLY and CDR2 FYNNEI. The CDR3 runs 14 residues.

In its sample, this clone was seen a few times. The chain employs TRBV12-3 or TRBV12-4 and TRBJ1-5; TRBD1 might be the D (6 bases). This CDR3 is 13 amino acids long. The V end was cut by 9 bases, the J end by 3 bases, with 12 bases between. CDR3 nucleotides: TGTGCCAGTCAGGGGACGATCAATCAGCCCCAGCATTTT. It yields the protein CASQGTINQPQHF.

The genes are TRBV5-1 and TRBJ1-4; 7 bases are shared with TRBD1. Trimming removed 4 bases from V and 12 bases from J; junction bases left unmatched: 12. CDR3 length: 14 amino acids. CDR1 is SGHRS, CDR2 YFSETQ, per germline. For the CDR3, the DNA is TGCGCCAGCAGCCCACGACAGGGTGAAGGGGAACTGTTTTTT. It yields the protein CASSPRQGEGELFF.

The chain couples TRBV2 to TRBJ2-2, with D possibly matching TRBD1 (5 bases). Germline V lookup: CDR1 SNHLY, CDR2 FYNNEI. V lost 9 bases and J lost 5, with 16 bases in between. This CDR3 has 14 amino acids. The CDR3 reads CASQTASRTGELFF. In nucleotides, the CDR3 is TGTGCCAGTCAGACAGCCTCGAGAACCGGGGAGCTGTTTTTT. The full variable domain, completed using reference TRBV2 and TRBJ2-2, is EPEVTQTPSHQVTQMGQEVILRCVPISNHLYFYWYRQILGQKVEFLVSFYNNEISEKSEIFDDQFSVERPDGSNFTLKIRSTKLEDSAMYFCASQTASRTGELFFGEGSRLTVL.

The chain is built from TRBV7-9 and TRBJ1-2, with D unclear. The CDR3 consists of 14 residues. Trimming left V 1 base short and J 8 bases short, with 14 bases between. Germline CDR1 and CDR2: SEHNR and FQNEAQ (reference sequence). Here the CDR3 DNA reads TGTGCCAGCAGCTTAGGCGAGGCAGACGTAGGCTACACCTTC. It translates to CASSLGEADVGYTF. Using reference TRBV7-9 and TRBJ1-2 for the parts outside the CDR3, the full variable domain is DTGVSQNPRHKITKRGQNVTFRCDPISEHNRLYWYRQTLGQGPEFLTYFQNEAQLEKSRLLSDRFSAERPKGSFSTLEIQRTEQGDSAMYLCASSLGEADVGYTFGSGTRLTVV.

The rearrangement joins TRBV19 to TRBJ2-7, with 12 bases matching TRBD1. Per the germline V gene, CDR1 is LNHDA and CDR2 is SQIVND (reference sequence). The CDR3 is 14 amino acids. Trimming removed 5 bases from V and 6 bases from J; junction bases left unmatched: 5. The CDR3 region has the DNA TGTGCCAGTAGTCCCGGGACAGGGGGCTTCGAGCAGTACTTC. Amino acids: CASSPGTGGFEQYF.

The CDR3 DNA sequence: TGTGCCAGCAGTTACTCCAATACGCTCACCCGCGGTACGCAGTATTTT. As protein: CASSYSNTLTRGTQYF. The J gene is TRBJ2-3, the V gene TRBV6-6; D is ambiguous. Germline V gene data show CDR1 as MNHNY and CDR2 as SVGAGI (reference sequence). This CDR3 is built from 16 residues. V gave up 0 bases and J gave up 8 bases, with 18 bases separating them.

J is TRBJ1-3 and V is TRBV18; no reliable D call. The CDR3 runs to 14 residues. Germline CDR1 is KGHSH and CDR2 is LQKENI. The V end was cut by 2 bases, the J end by 1 base, with 6 bases between. CDR3 region: CASSPAGSGNTIYF. CDR3 in DNA: TGTGCCAGCTCACCAGCGGGTTCTGGAAACACCATATATTTT.

The genes are TRBV7-9 and TRBJ1-2, with D perhaps TRBD1 (5 bases). The CDR3 consists of 14 residues. Germline V gives CDR1 SEHNR, CDR2 FQNEAQ (reference sequence). V lost 1 base and J lost 5, with 11 bases in between. The CDR3 loop is CASSLGSWTYGYTF. The CDR3 nucleotides read TGTGCCAGCAGCTTAGGATCCTGGACATATGGCTACACCTTC. Complete variable domain (other parts from reference TRBV7-9 and TRBJ1-2): DTGVSQNPRHKITKRGQNVTFRCDPISEHNRLYWYRQTLGQGPEFLTYFQNEAQLEKSRLLSDRFSAERPKGSFSTLEIQRTEQGDSAMYLCASSLGSWTYGYTFGSGTRLTVV.

The V gene is TRBV3-1 (or the pseudogene TRBV3-2), the J gene TRBJ2-7; 14 nucleotides agree with TRBD2. CDR1 and CDR2 from the germline V gene are LGHDT and YNNKEL (reference sequence). The CDR3 length is 14 residues. V shed 6 bases and J 3 bases; nucleotides not matched to a gene: 1. The CDR3 protein is CASRGTSGSYEQYF. The CDR3 DNA reads TGTGCCAGCAGGGGGACTAGCGGGAGCTACGAGCAGTACTTC.

This sequence joins TRBV27 and TRBJ2-5, with TRBD1 identical over 7 bases. The CDR3 contains 13 residues. CDR1 and CDR2 from the germline V gene are MNHEY and SMNVEV (reference sequence). V was pared by 6 bases and J by 1 base, with 2 bases of the junction left unmatched. The CDR3 reads CASRNRGQETQYF. The DNA of the CDR3 is TGTGCCAGCAGGAACAGGGGCCAAGAGACCCAGTACTTC.

The chain uses TRBV5-1 and TRBJ1-3; no firm D call. This CDR3 has 15 amino acids. Trimming shortened V by 3 bases and J by 0 bases, and 10 bases separated the two germline ends. Per the germline V gene, CDR1 is SGHRS and CDR2 is YFSETQ. CDR3 residues: CASSSDWSSGNTIYF. The CDR3 nucleotides are TGCGCCAGCAGCTCGGACTGGAGCTCTGGAAACACCATATATTTT.

The chain uses TRBV28 and TRBJ1-2; 10 nucleotides match TRBD1. V was clipped by 8 bases and J by 6 bases; unmatched bases: 9. This CDR3 region has 14 residues. The germline V gene has CDR1 MDHEN and CDR2 SYDVKM. The CDR3: CASGTTGTGDGYTF. For the CDR3, the DNA is TGTGCCAGCGGAACAACCGGGACAGGGGATGGCTACACCTTC.

The chain is built from TRBV2 and TRBJ2-1; perhaps TRBD1 as D (5 bases). Germline V gene lookup returns CDR1 SNHLY and CDR2 FYNNEI. The CDR3 has 13 amino acids. V was shortened by 6 bases and J by 4 bases, with 10 bases between the two germline ends. CDR3 protein: CASRKDKYNEQFF. In DNA form, the CDR3 reads TGTGCCAGCAGAAAGGACAAGTACAATGAGCAGTTCTTC.

This rearrangement joins TRBV18 to TRBJ2-1; possibly TRBD2 for D (5 bases). The V gene lost 2 bases and the J gene lost 8 bases, with 19 bases spanning the gap. The CDR3 runs 16 residues. Germline CDR1 is KGHSH and CDR2 is LQKENI. The CDR3 sequence is CASSPFGSGSHHEQFF. For the CDR3, the DNA is TGTGCCAGCTCACCATTTGGGAGCGGATCGCACCATGAGCAGTTCTTC.

The genes are TRBV30 and TRBJ2-3, with 12 nucleotides matching TRBD2. The ends lost 0 bases at V and 2 bases at J; junction bases unmatched: 6. Germline CDR1 is GTSNPN and CDR2 is SVGIG (reference sequence). CDR3 length: 17 residues. In DNA, the CDR3 is TGTGCCTGGAGTGTATTGGCTAGCGGGAGGGCCACAGATACGCAGTATTTT. As protein: CAWSVLASGRATDTQYF.

This chain links TRBV11-1 with TRBJ2-5; 10 bases match TRBD1. In germline, CDR1 is SGHAT, CDR2 FQDESV (reference sequence). The CDR3 loop spans 16 amino acids. J lost 5 bases, V lost 4 bases, and 10 bases had no gene match. The CDR3 is CASSSGDRGLRETQYF. In DNA form, the CDR3 reads TGTGCCAGCAGCTCAGGGGACAGGGGCCTGCGGGAGACCCAGTACTTC.

The CDR3 reads CASSFQGSGELFF. In DNA form, the CDR3 reads TGTGCCAGCAGCTTTCAGGGGTCCGGGGAGCTGTTTTTT. The chain joins TRBV6-6 to TRBJ2-2; weak D call: TRBD1 (6 bases). There are 13 residues in the CDR3. In germline, CDR1 is MNHNY, CDR2 SVGAGI (reference sequence). The V gene lost 6 bases and the J gene lost 6 bases, with 11 bases spanning the gap.